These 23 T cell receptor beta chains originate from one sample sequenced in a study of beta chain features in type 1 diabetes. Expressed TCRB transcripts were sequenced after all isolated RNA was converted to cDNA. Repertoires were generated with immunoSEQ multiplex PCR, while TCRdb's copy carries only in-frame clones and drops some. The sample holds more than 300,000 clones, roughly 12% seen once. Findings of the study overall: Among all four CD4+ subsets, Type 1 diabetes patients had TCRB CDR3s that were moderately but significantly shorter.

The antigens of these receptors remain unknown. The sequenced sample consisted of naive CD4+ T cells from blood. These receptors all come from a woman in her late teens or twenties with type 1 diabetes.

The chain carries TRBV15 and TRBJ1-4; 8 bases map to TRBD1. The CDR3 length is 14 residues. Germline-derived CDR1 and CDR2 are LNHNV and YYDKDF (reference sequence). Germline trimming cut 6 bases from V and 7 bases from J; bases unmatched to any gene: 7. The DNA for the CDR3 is TGTGCCACCAGGGAGACAGGGGAAGGTGAAAAACTGTTTTTT. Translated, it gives CATRETGEGEKLFF.

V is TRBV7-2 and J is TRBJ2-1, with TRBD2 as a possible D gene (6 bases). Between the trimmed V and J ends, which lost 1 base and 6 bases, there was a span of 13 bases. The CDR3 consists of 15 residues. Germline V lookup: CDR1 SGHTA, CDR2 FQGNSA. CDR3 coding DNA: TGTGCCAGCAGCTTAGGGACACCGGGGGTCAATGAGCAGTTCTTC. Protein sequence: CASSLGTPGVNEQFF. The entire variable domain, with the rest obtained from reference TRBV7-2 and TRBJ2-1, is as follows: GAGVSQSPSNKVTEKGKDVELRCDPISGHTALYWYRQSLGQGLEFLIYFQGNSAPDKSGLPSDRFSAERTGGSVSTLTIQRTQQEDSAVYLCASSLGTPGVNEQFFGPGTRLTVL.

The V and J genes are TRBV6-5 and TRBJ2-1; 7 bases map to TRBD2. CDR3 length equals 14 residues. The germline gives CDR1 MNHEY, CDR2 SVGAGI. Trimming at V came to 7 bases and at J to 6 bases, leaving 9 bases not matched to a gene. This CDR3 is CASIDQGGGNEQFF. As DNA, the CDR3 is TGTGCCAGCATCGACCAGGGCGGGGGCAATGAGCAGTTCTTC.

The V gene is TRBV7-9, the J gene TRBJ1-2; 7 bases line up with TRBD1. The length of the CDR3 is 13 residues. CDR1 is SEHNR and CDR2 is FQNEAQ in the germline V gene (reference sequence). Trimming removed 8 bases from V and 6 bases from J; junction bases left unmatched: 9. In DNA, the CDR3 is TGTGCCAGCGTTGTAGACAGGGAAGATGGCTACACCTTC. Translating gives CASVVDREDGYTF.

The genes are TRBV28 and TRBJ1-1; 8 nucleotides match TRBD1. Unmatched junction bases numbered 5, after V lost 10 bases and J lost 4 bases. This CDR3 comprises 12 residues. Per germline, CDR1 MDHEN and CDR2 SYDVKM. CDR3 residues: CATRGQATEAFF. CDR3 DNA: TGTGCCACCAGGGGGCAGGCCACTGAAGCTTTCTTT.

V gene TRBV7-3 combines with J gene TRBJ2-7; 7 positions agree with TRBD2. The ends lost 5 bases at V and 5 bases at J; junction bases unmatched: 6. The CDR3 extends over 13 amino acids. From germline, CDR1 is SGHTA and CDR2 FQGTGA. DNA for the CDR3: TGTGCCAGCAGCCCGATTAGCGGGCACGAGCAGTACTTC. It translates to CASSPISGHEQYF.

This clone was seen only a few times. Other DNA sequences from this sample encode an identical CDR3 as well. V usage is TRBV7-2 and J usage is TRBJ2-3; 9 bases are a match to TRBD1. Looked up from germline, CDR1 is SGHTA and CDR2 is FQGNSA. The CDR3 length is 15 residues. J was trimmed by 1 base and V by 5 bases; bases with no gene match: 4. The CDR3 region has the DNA TGTGCCAGCAGCCCTCGGACAGGGGGCACAGATACGCAGTATTTT. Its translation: CASSPRTGGTDTQYF.

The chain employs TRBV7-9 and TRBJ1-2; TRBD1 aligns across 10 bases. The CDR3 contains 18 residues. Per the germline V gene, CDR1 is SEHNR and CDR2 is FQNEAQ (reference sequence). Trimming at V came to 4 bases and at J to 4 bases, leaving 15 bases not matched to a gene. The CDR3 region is CASSSLGTGDILGYGYTF. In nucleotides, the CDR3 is TGTGCCAGCAGCTCCCTAGGGACAGGGGATATTCTCGGCTATGGCTACACCTTC.

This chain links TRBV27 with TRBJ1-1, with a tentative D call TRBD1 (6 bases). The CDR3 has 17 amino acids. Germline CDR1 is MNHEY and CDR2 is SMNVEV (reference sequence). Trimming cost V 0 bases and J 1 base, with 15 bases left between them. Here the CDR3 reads CASSLSGGPDTNTEAFF. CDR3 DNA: TGTGCCAGCAGTTTATCCGGGGGGCCCGACACGAACACTGAAGCTTTCTTT.

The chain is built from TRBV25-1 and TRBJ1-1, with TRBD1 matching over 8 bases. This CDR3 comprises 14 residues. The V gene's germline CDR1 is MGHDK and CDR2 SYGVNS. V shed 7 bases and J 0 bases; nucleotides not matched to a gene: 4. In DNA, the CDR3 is TGTGCCAGCACTGGGACAGGCTTGAACACTGAAGCTTTCTTT. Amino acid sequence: CASTGTGLNTEAFF.

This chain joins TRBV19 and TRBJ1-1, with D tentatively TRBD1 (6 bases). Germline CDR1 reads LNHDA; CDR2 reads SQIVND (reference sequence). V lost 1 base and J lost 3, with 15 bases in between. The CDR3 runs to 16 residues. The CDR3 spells CASSIGPGTLDTEAFF. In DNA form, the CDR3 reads TGTGCCAGTAGTATAGGACCCGGGACACTCGACACTGAAGCTTTCTTT.

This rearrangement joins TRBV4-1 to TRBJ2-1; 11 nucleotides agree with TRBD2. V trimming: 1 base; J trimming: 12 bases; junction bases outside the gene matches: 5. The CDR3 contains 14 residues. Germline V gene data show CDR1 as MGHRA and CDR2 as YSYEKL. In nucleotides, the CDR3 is TGCGCCAGCAGCCAAGCTAGCGGGGGGTCCGTGCAGTTCTTC. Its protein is CASSQASGGSVQFF.

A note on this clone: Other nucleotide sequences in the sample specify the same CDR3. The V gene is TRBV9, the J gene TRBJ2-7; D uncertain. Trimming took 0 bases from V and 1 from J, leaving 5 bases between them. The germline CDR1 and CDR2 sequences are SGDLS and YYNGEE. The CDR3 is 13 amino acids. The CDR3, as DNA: TGTGCCAGCAGCGTAGGGCCGTCCTACGAGCAGTACTTC. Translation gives CASSVGPSYEQYF.

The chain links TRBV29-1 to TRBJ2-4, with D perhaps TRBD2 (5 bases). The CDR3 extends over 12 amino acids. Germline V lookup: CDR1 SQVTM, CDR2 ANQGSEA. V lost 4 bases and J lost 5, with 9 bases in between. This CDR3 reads CSVAPAENIQYF. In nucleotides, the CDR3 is TGCAGCGTTGCGCCAGCGGAAAACATTCAGTACTTC. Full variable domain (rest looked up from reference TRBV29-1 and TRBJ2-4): SAVISQKPSRDICQRGTSLTIQCQVDSQVTMMFWYRQQPGQSLTLIATANQGSEATYESGFVIDKFPISRPNLTFSTLTVSNMSPEDSSIYLCSVAPAENIQYFGAGTRLSVL.

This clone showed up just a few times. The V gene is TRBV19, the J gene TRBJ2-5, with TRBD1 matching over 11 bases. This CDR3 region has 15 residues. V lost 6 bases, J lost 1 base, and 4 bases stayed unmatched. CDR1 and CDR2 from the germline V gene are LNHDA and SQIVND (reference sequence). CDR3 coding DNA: TGTGCCAGTAGACCGGGACAGGGGGGCCAAGAGACCCAGTACTTC. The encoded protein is CASRPGQGGQETQYF.

CDR3 in DNA: TGTGCCAGCAGCTTAGGAGGTGGCGTCTATGGCTACACCTTC. Protein: CASSLGGGVYGYTF. The chain employs TRBV5-4 and TRBJ1-2; D unresolved. CDR3 length: 14 residues. Germline CDR1 is SGHNT and CDR2 is YYREEE (reference sequence). Trimming shortened V by 2 bases and J by 4 bases, and 12 bases separated the two germline ends.

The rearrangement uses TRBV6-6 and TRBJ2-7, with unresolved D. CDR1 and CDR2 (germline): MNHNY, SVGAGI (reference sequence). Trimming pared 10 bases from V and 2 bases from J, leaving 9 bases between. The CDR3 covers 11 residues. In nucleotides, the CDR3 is TGTGCCACCGACACGACCTACGAGCAGTACTTC. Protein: CATDTTYEQYF.

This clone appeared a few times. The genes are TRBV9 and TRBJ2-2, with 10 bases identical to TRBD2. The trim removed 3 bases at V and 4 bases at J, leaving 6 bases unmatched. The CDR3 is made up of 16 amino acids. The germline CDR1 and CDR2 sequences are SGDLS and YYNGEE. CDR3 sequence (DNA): TGTGCCAGCAGCGCCCCTTCTAGCGGGAGCACCGGGGAGCTGTTTTTT. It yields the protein CASSAPSSGSTGELFF.

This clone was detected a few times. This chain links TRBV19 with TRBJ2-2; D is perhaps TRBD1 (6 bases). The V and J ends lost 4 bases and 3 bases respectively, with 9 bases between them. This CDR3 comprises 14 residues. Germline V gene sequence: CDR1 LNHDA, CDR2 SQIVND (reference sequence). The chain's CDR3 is CASSTRTDTGELFF. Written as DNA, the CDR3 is TGTGCCAGTAGTACCCGGACAGACACCGGGGAGCTGTTTTTT.

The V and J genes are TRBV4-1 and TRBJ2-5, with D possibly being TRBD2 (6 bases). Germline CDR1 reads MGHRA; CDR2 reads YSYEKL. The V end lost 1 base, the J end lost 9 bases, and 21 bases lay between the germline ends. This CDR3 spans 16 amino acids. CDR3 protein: CASSQGIAENKAAQYF. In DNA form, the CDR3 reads TGCGCCAGCAGCCAAGGGATAGCGGAAAACAAGGCGGCCCAGTACTTC.

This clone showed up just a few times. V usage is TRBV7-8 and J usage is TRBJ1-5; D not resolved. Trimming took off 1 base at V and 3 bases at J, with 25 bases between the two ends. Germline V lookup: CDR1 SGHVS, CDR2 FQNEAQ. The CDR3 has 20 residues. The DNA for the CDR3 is TGTGCCAGCAGCTTAGGAAGAGTCACTCGGCGGGCAACAGACAATCAGCCCCAGCATTTT. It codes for CASSLGRVTRRATDNQPQHF.

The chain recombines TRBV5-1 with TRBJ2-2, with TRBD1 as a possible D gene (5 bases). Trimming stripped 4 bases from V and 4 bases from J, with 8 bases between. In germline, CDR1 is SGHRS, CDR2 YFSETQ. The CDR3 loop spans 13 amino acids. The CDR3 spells CASSSQGTGELFF. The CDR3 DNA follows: TGCGCCAGCAGCAGCCAGGGCACCGGGGAGCTGTTTTTT.

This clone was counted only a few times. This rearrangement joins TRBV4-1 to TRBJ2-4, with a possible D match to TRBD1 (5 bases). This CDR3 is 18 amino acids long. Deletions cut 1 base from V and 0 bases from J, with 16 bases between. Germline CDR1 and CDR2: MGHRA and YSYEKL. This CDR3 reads CASSQGMARAIAKNIQYF. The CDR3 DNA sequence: TGCGCCAGCAGCCAAGGCATGGCCAGGGCGATAGCCAAAAACATTCAGTACTTC.